A selection of T cell receptor beta chains follows, all from one sample in a study of blood T cell repertoires in COVID-19. Profiled with immunoSEQ multiplex PCR; TCRdb holds only in-frame clones, not every one. The sample gives roughly 120,000 clones, about 75% of which show up once; 16% is in the top ten. Sequencing was done on a sample of peripheral blood. The receptor source for this set is a woman over 75 with active or convalescent COVID-19. Each CDR3 is given with its conserved first and last residue. D genes are given only for firm matches. Size values are once, few and many counts, or a class for expanded clones, and some rows have none.

size,D,V,J,CDR3,DNA
-,TRBD2,TRBV4-3,TRBJ2-7,CASSQGTSGRGTYEQYF,TGCGCCAGCAGCCAGGGGACTAGCGGGAGAGGGACCTACGAGCAGTACTTC
-,-,TRBV6-2/TRBV6-3,TRBJ2-3,CASSSTGRGAADTQYF,TGTGCCAGCAGCTCAACGGGTCGGGGAGCGGCAGATACGCAGTATTTT
-,TRBD2,TRBV4-2,TRBJ2-1,CASSQGPGREGSYNEQFF,TGTGCCAGCAGCCAAGGACCGGGGCGGGAGGGTAGCTACAATGAGCAGTTCTTC
-,TRBD1,TRBV28,TRBJ2-7,CASRGTGGPNEQYF,TGTGCCAGCAGGGGGACAGGGGGCCCCAACGAGCAGTACTTC
-,TRBD2,TRBV2,TRBJ2-3,CASSAEAGGDTQYF,TGTGCCAGCAGTGCCGAAGCGGGAGGCGATACGCAGTATTTT
-,-,TRBV20-1,TRBJ1-2,CSAGRTDGYTF,TGCAGTGCCGGAAGGACAGATGGCTACACCTTC
-,TRBD1,TRBV7-9,TRBJ2-6,CASSLRGGQGQANVLTF,TGTGCCAGCAGCTTAAGGGGTGGACAGGGGCAAGCCAACGTCCTGACTTTC
-,-,TRBV18,TRBJ2-5,CASSQTGRGPETQYF,TGTGCCAGCTCACAGACAGGCAGGGGTCCGGAGACCCAGTACTTC
few,-,TRBV10-3,TRBJ1-1,CAISESGGGAEAFF,TGTGCCATCAGTGAGTCGGGGGGAGGTGCTGAAGCTTTCTTT
-,-,TRBV12-3/TRBV12-4,TRBJ1-4,CASSLAGGKLFF,TGTGCCAGCAGTTTGGCGGGTGGAAAACTGTTTTTT
-,-,TRBV7-9,TRBJ2-1,CASSLEGGGSRFF,TGTGCCAGCAGCTTAGAGGGGGGCGGGAGCCGGTTCTTC
-,-,TRBV5-1,TRBJ1-5,CASSLGDGNQPQHF,TGCGCCAGCTCGTTAGGGGATGGCAATCAGCCCCAGCATTTT
-,-,TRBV5-4,TRBJ2-5,CASSLRGQETQYF,TGTGCCAGCAGCTTGAGGGGGCAAGAGACCCAGTACTTC
-,TRBD2,TRBV27,TRBJ2-1,CASSPLGAQGLAGPRSYNEQFF,TGTGCCAGCAGCCCCCTCGGGGCGCAGGGACTAGCGGGACCCCGCTCCTACAATGAGCAGTTCTTC
-,-,TRBV25-1,TRBJ1-5,CASSEALYPNQPQHF,TGTGCCAGCAGTGAGGCTCTTTATCCCAATCAGCCCCAGCATTTT
-,TRBD1,TRBV7-8,TRBJ2-1,CASSVTGGLYNEQFF,TGTGCCAGCAGCGTAACAGGGGGTCTCTACAATGAGCAGTTCTTC
-,TRBD2,TRBV7-6,TRBJ2-1,CASSLEGSGRLTFEQFF,TGTGCCAGCAGCTTAGAAGGGAGCGGGAGGCTAACATTCGAGCAGTTCTTC
-,TRBD2,TRBV5-4,TRBJ2-2,CASSSETSGTGELFF,TGTGCCAGCAGCTCCGAGACTAGCGGGACCGGGGAGCTGTTTTTT
-,TRBD2,TRBV6-5,TRBJ2-7,CASSLAGGLYEQYF,TGTGCCAGCAGCTTAGCGGGAGGGCTCTACGAGCAGTACTTC
-,-,TRBV11-2,TRBJ2-1,CASSLGWRESGNEQFF,TGTGCCAGCAGCTTAGGGTGGAGGGAGAGCGGCAATGAGCAGTTCTTC
-,-,TRBV18,TRBJ2-5,CASSPQTGRLQETQYF,TGTGCCAGCTCACCACAGACAGGCAGGCTCCAAGAGACCCAGTACTTC
many,-,TRBV19,TRBJ1-1,CASSIGRTEAFF,TGTGCCAGTAGTATAGGTCGCACTGAAGCTTTCTTT